One sample yielded the 9 T cell receptor beta chains listed below, sequenced in a study of shared T cell receptors in the human thymus (TCRdb year 2021). Library method: the immunoSEQ multiplex PCR assay. Sourced from immuneACCESS, this table was stored by TCRdb with only in-frame sequences that have V and J called. A share of the clones is absent; for the studies checked, an unresolved V gene accounts for under half, and the remainder has no known explanation. This sample gives over 650,000 clones in total; 70% to 90% of them show up just once. The top ten clones comprise about 0.0094% of the sample. Separately, the same data were catalogued under a study of human thymus T cells.

Specimen: thymocytes. The origin of the receptors is a boy younger than two with a congenital heart defect. Donor details come from another sample of the same person, matched by shared clones.

CDR3 DNA: TGTGCCAGCAGCTTGTCGGGGTACTATAATTCACCCCTCCACTTT. Translating it yields CASSLSGYYNSPLHF. This chain connects TRBV5-5 to TRBJ1-6; no reliable D call. This CDR3 spans 15 amino acids. Between the trimmed V and J ends, which lost 1 base and 3 bases, there was a span of 8 bases. Looked up from germline, CDR1 is SGHKS and CDR2 is YYEKEE (reference sequence).

The V call is TRBV15, the J call TRBJ2-7, with D perhaps matching TRBD2 (5 bases). Trimming left V 0 bases short and J 5 bases short, with 14 bases between. Germline V gene data show CDR1 as LNHNV and CDR2 as YYDKDF (reference sequence). This CDR3 is 15 amino acids long. The CDR3 DNA reads as TGTGCCACCAGCAGAGATCAAGCCCGGGGTCACGAGCAGTACTTC. Translation gives CATSRDQARGHEQYF.

V gene TRBV7-6 combines with J gene TRBJ2-5; 8 bases line up with TRBD1. CDR1 is SGHVS and CDR2 is FNYEAQ in the germline V gene. The CDR3 spans 16 residues. The V gene end was trimmed by 0 bases and the J gene end by 9 bases; junction bases not matched to a gene: 12. CDR3 sequence reads: CASSLAPARGPLSQYF. Written as DNA, the CDR3 is TGTGCCAGCAGCTTAGCTCCAGCCAGGGGGCCCCTGTCCCAGTACTTC.

This chain uses TRBV5-6 with TRBJ2-7; D is uncertain. The V gene's germline CDR1 is SGHDT and CDR2 YYEEEE. CDR3 size: 14 residues. With 0 bases removed from V and 1 base from J, the gap between germline ends came to 8 bases. CDR3 in amino acids: CASSLDAKSYEQYF. The CDR3 nucleotides read TGTGCCAGCAGCTTGGACGCGAAGTCCTACGAGCAGTACTTC. Based on the CDR3 plus reference TRBV5-6 and TRBJ2-7, the full variable domain is DAGVTQSPTHLIKTRGQQVTLRCSPKSGHDTVSWYQQALGQGPQFIFQYYEEEERQRGNFPDRFSGHQFPNYSSELNVNALLLGDSALYLCASSLDAKSYEQYFGPGTRLTVT.

The chain combines TRBV28 with TRBJ2-7; perhaps TRBD2 as D (6 bases). The V and J ends lost 7 bases and 4 bases respectively, with 23 bases between them. CDR3 length: 16 amino acids. Looked up from germline, CDR1 is MDHEN and CDR2 is SYDVKM. This CDR3 is CASTSLAGGNLYEQYF. CDR3 nucleotide sequence: TGTGCCAGCACCTCCTTGGCCGGGGGAAATTTGTACGAGCAGTACTTC.

This rearrangement joins TRBV6-6 to TRBJ2-1; 7 positions agree with TRBD2. Germline V gene data show CDR1 as MNHNY and CDR2 as SVGAGI (reference sequence). The V gene end was trimmed by 5 bases and the J gene end by 1 base; junction bases not matched to a gene: 8. The CDR3 is 16 residues long. The CDR3 is CASSLQRDSSYNEQFF. CDR3 in DNA: TGTGCCAGCAGTCTCCAGCGGGATTCGTCCTACAATGAGCAGTTCTTC.

V gene TRBV4-3 combines with J gene TRBJ2-1; D unclear. This CDR3 spans 13 amino acids. V was trimmed by 0 bases and J by 7 bases, leaving 7 bases between them. Germline-derived CDR1 and CDR2 are LGHNA and YSLEER. In nucleotides, the CDR3 is TGCGCCAGCAGCCAAGAACAGCCTAATGAGCAGTTCTTC. As protein: CASSQEQPNEQFF.

J is TRBJ2-3 and V is TRBV11-1; D may be TRBD2 (6 bases). The germline V and J ends were trimmed by 5 bases and 0 bases, with 18 bases remaining between them. CDR3 size: 17 residues. Per the germline V gene, CDR1 is SGHAT and CDR2 is FQDESV (reference sequence). The CDR3 sequence is CASSPALGGDSTDTQYF. CDR3 DNA: TGTGCCAGCAGCCCTGCCTTAGGCGGGGACAGCACAGATACGCAGTATTTT. Filled out from reference TRBV11-1 and TRBJ2-3, the complete variable domain reads EAEVAQSPRYKITEKSQAVAFWCDPISGHATLYWYRQILGQGPELLVQFQDESVVDDSQLPKDRFSAERLKGVDSTLKIQPAELGDSAMYLCASSPALGGDSTDTQYFGPGTRLTVL.

This chain connects TRBV5-1 to TRBJ1-6; D uncertain. V was clipped by 4 bases and J by 14 bases, with 19 bases between them. Looked up from germline, CDR1 is SGHRS and CDR2 is YFSETQ. The CDR3 sequence is 14 residues long. In DNA form, the CDR3 reads TGCGCCAGCAGCCCGGACTTATTGCCGCGGGCCCTCCACTTT. Translation: CASSPDLLPRALHF.